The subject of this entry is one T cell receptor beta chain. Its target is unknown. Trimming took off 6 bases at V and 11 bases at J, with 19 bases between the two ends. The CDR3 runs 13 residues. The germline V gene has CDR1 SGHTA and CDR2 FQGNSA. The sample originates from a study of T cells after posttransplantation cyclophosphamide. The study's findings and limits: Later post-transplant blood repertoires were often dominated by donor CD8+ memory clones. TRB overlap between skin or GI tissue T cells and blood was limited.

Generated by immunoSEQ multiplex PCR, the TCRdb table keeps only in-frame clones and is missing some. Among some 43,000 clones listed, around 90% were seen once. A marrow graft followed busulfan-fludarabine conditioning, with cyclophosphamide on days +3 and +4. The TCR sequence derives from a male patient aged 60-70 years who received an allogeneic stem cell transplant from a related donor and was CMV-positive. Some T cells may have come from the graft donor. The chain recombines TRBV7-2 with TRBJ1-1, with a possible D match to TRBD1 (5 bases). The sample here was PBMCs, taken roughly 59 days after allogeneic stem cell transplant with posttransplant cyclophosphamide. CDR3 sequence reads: CASRKTGNSRAFF. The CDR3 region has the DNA TGTGCCAGCAGGAAAACAGGAAATTCTAGGGCTTTCTTT.